Listed here are 3 T cell receptor beta chains from one sample, sequenced in a study of vaccination effects on CD4 cells after COVID-19. Their antigens remain unidentified. It was after approximately 11 days of culture that CD4+ T cells were isolated. Data came from immunoSEQ multiplex PCR; TCRdb stores just in-frame clones and leaves some out. The sample includes more than 45,000 clones, about three quarters of them seen just once. Sequenced material: CD4+ T cells from PBMCs cultured without peptide, taken before COVID-19 vaccination. These receptor sequences come from a human donor who received a COVID-19 vaccine.

This clone was counted between two and nine times. V usage is TRBV5-1 and J usage is TRBJ2-3, with 7 bases matching TRBD1. The V gene's germline CDR1 is SGHRS and CDR2 YFSETQ. J gave up 4 bases and V 4 bases, and 3 bases lay outside the gene matches. The CDR3 has 13 residues. CDR3 protein: CASSTGTADTQYF. CDR3 DNA sequence: TGCGCCAGCAGCACCGGGACAGCAGATACGCAGTATTTT.

This clone was picked up one time. This chain connects TRBV6-5 to TRBJ1-1; TRBD1 might be the D (6 bases). Trimming took 5 bases from V and 4 from J, leaving 11 bases between them. The germline V gene has CDR1 MNHEY and CDR2 SVGAGI. The CDR3 extends over 13 amino acids. CDR3 bases: TGTGCCAGCAGTACTACAGGGAGCACTGAAGCTTTCTTT. This codes for CASSTTGSTEAFF.

The chain has TRBV18 and TRBJ2-5; D call uncertain. Trimming removed 4 bases from V and 5 bases from J, with 14 bases in between. The germline CDR1 and CDR2 sequences are KGHSH and LQKENI. The CDR3 extends over 14 amino acids. The CDR3 region has the DNA TGTGCCAGCTCACTAAAAGGAAGTATGGAGACCCAGTACTTC. This translates into CASSLKGSMETQYF.